What follows is one T cell receptor (beta chain) and its context. The sample is drawn from a study of patients and donors after allogeneic stem cell transplantation. TCRdb reprocessed the RT-PCR reads with MiXCR, giving one entry per CDR3 protein. Of 900,000 to 1,000,000 distinct CDR3 sequences in the sample, roughly 18% are singletons; the top ten hold roughly 6.4%. This TCR was recovered from a human donor who was either an allogeneic HSCT recipient or a stem cell or donor lymphocyte infusion donor (not recorded which). It is not recorded whose cells these are; they may come from a transplant donor. Material for sequencing was blood, either unsorted or a sorted T cell fraction (not recorded which).

The CDR3: CSVRGGEAFF. The CDR3 DNA reads as TGCAGCGTTAGGGGTGGTGAAGCTTTCTTT. This chain links TRBV29-1 with TRBJ1-1; TRBD1 might be the D (5 bases). V gave up 5 bases and J gave up 7 bases, with 8 bases separating them. The germline gives CDR1 SQVTM, CDR2 ANQGSEA. CDR3 size: 10 residues. Full variable domain (rest looked up from reference TRBV29-1 and TRBJ1-1): SAVISQKPSRDICQRGTSLTIQCQVDSQVTMMFWYRQQPGQSLTLIATANQGSEATYESGFVIDKFPISRPNLTFSTLTVSNMSPEDSSIYLCSVRGGEAFFGQGTRLTVV.